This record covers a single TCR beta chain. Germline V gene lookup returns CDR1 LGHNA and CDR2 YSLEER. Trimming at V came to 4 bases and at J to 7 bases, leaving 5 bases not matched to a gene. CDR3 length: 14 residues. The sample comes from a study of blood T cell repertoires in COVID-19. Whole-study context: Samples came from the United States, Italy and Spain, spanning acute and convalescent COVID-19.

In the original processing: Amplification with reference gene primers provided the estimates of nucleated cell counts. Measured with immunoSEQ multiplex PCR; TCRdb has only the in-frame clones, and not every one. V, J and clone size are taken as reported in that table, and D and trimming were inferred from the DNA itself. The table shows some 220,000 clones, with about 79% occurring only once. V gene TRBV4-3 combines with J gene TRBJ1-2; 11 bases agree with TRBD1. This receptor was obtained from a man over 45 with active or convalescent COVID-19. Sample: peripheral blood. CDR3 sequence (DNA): TGCGCCAGCAGCCGGGACAGGGGGGCTGGTGGCTACACCTTC. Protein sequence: CASSRDRGAGGYTF.